The present entry profiles one T cell receptor beta chain with its context. Its target is not known. This entry comes from a study of shared clonotypes between healthy human individuals. Study-wide findings and caveats: Estimated clonotype richness was generally higher in naive than memory subsets.

TCRdb's table, derived via immunoSEQ multiplex PCR, lists solely in-frame clones and lacks some. The sample consists of about 1.1 million clones, approximately 80% of them appearing once. CDR1 is SGHRS, CDR2 YFSETQ, per germline. This CDR3 has 14 amino acids. The V end lost 0 bases, the J end lost 14 bases, and 19 bases lay between the germline ends. The J gene is TRBJ2-3, the V gene TRBV5-1, with D perhaps TRBD2 (6 bases). Source material: memory CD4+ T cells from PBMCs. Sample subset: CD45RA-negative fraction. This TCR derives from a young man in good health. Some clones in this sample may be carry-over from other donors' samples. DNA of the CDR3: TGCGCCAGCAGCTTGGAGCCTACCGGGACTCTGGGGTATTTT. It translates to CASSLEPTGTLGYF.